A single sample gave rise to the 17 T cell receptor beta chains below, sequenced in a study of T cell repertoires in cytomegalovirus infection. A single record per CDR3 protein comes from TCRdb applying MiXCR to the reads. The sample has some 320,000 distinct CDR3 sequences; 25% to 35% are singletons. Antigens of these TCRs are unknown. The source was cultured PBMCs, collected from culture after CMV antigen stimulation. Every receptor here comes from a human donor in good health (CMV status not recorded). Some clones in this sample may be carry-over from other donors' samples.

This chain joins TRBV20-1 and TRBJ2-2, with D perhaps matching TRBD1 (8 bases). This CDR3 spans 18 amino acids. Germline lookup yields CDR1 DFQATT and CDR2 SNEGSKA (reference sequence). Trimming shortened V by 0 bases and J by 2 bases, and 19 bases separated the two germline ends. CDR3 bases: TGCAGTGCTAGAGACGAACAGGGGGGGGTATCAAACACCGGGGAGCTGTTTTTT. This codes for CSARDEQGGVSNTGELFF.

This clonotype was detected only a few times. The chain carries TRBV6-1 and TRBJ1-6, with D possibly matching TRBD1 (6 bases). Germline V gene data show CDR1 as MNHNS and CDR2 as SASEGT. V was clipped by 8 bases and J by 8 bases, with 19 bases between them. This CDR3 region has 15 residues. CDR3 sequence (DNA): TGTGCCAGCCGTACCCTTTCACAGGGCCATTCACCCCTCCACTTT. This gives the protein CASRTLSQGHSPLHF.

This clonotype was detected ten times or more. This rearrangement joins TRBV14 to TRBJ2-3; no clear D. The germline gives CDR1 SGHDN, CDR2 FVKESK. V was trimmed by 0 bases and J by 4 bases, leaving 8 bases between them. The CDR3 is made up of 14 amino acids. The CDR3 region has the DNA TGTGCCAGCAGCCAAGAGGGATTAGCAGATACGCAGTATTTT. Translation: CASSQEGLADTQYF.

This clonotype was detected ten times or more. CDR3 sequence (DNA): TGCAGTGCTAGAGAAGGGGGAACATACGAGCAGTACTTC. This sequence encodes CSAREGGTYEQYF. The V gene is TRBV20-1, the J gene TRBJ2-7; tentative D call: TRBD1 (6 bases). V was cut by 0 bases and J by 4 bases, with 10 bases left in between. Germline loops: CDR1 DFQATT, CDR2 SNEGSKA (reference sequence). The CDR3 extends over 13 amino acids.

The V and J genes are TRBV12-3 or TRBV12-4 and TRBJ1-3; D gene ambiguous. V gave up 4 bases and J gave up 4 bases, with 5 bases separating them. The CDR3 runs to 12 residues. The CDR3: CASSYEGNTIYF. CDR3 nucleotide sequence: TGTGCCAGCAGTTATGAAGGAAACACCATATATTTT.

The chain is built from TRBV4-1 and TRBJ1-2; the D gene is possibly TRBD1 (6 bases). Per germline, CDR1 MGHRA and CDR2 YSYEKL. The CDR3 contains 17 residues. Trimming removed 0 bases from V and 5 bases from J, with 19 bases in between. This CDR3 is CASSQDRLRGNNYGYTF. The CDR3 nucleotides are TGCGCCAGCAGCCAAGATAGGCTCAGGGGAAATAATTATGGCTACACCTTC.

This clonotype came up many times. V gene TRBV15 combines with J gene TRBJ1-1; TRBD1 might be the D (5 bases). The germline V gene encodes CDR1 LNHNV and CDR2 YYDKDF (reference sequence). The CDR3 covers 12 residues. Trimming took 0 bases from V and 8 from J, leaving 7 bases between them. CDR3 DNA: TGTGCCACCAGCAGAGACCAGGGAGAAGCTTTCTTT. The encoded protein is CATSRDQGEAFF.

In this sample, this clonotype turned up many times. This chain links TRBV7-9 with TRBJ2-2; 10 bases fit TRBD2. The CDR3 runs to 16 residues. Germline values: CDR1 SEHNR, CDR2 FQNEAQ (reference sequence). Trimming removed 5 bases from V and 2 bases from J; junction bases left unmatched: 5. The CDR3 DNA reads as TGTGCCAGCAGCCGTAGCGGGGGGCCTAACACCGGGGAGCTGTTTTTT. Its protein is CASSRSGGPNTGELFF.

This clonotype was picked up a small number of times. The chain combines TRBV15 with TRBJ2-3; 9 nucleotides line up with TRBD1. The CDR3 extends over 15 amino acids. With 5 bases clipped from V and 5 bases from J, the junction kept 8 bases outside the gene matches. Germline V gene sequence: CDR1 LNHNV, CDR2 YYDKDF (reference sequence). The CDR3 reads CATSGGQGIGDTQYF. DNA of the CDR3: TGTGCCACCAGCGGCGGACAGGGGATAGGAGATACGCAGTATTTT.

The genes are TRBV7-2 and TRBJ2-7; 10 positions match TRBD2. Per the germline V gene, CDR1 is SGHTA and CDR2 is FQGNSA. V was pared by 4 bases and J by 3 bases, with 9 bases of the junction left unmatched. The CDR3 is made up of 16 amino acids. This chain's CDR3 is CASSSSLIAGGYEQYF. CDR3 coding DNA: TGTGCCAGCAGCTCCAGTTTGATAGCGGGAGGCTACGAGCAGTACTTC.

This CDR3 reads CASSYSGQYQETQYF. CDR3 DNA sequence: TGTGCCAGCAGCTACTCGGGACAGTACCAAGAGACCCAGTACTTC. The rearrangement uses TRBV7-8 and TRBJ2-5; 7 bases fit TRBD1. The CDR3 is made up of 15 amino acids. Germline V lookup: CDR1 SGHVS, CDR2 FQNEAQ. V was pared by 4 bases and J by 0 bases, with 5 bases of the junction left unmatched.

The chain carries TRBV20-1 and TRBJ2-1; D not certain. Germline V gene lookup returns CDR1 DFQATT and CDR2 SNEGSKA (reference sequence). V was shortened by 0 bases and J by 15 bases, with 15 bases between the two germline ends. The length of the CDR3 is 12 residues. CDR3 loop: CSARDPESLWFF. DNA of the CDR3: TGCAGTGCTAGAGACCCCGAGAGCCTTTGGTTCTTC.

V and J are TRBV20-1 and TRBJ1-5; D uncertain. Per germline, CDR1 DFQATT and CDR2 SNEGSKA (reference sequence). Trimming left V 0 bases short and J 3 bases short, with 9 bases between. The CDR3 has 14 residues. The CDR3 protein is CSARDHILNQPQHF. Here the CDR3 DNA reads TGCAGTGCTAGAGACCACATCCTCAATCAGCCCCAGCATTTT.

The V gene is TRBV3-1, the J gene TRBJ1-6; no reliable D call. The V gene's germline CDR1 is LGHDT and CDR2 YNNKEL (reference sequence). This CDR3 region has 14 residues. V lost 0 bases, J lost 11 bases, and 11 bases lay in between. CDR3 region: CASSQDRKGTPLHF. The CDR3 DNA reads TGTGCCAGCAGCCAAGATAGGAAGGGTACACCCCTCCACTTT. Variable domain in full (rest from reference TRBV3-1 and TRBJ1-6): DTAVSQTPKYLVTQMGNDKSIKCEQNLGHDTMYWYKQDSKKFLKIMFSYNNKELIINETVPNRFSPKSPDKAHLNLHINSLELGDSAVYFCASSQDRKGTPLHFGNGTRLTVT.

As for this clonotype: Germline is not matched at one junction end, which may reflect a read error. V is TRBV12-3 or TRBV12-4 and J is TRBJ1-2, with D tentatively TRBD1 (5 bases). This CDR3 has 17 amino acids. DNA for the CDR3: TGTGCCAGCAGCCGATGGGACTCCAGGACCCCTAACGATGGCTACACCTTC. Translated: CASSRWDSRTPNDGYTF.

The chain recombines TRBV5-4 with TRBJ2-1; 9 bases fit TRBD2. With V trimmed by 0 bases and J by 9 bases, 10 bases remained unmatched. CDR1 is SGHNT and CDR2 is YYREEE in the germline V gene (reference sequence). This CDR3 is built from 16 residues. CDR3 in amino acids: CASSLVAAGGQGEQFF. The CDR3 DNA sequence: TGTGCCAGCAGCTTGGTAGCGGCGGGAGGGCAGGGTGAGCAGTTCTTC.

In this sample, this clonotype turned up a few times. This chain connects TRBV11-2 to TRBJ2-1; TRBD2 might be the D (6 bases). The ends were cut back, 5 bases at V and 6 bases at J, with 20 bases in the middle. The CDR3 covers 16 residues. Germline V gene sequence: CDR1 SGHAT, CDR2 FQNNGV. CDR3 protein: CASSKGVGGIINEQFF. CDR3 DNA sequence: TGTGCCAGCAGCAAGGGCGTGGGCGGGATTATCAATGAGCAGTTCTTC.